The TCR beta chain described here comes from a study of CD4+ T cells in melanoma. Study results and limitations: CD8+ T cell, macrophage and B cell function reportedly correlated with neoantigen-specific CD4+ T cells. Neoantigen-specific CD4+ T cells in melanoma reportedly had diverse differentiation states.

CDR1 is MDHEN, CDR2 SYDVKM, per germline. The CDR3 runs to 16 residues. With V trimmed by 5 bases and J by 1 base, 9 bases remained unmatched. Regarding this clone: Its cognate antigen is unknown.

The repertoire was sequenced with immunoSEQ multiplex PCR; TCRdb's copy has only in-frame clones and lacks some. The sample lists roughly 15,000 clones; around 70% were seen once. Source material: cells from a culture (not recorded whether cultured in vitro). The sequence was obtained from a human donor with melanoma. The chain carries TRBV28 and TRBJ2-3, with 7 bases that match TRBD2. The CDR3 reads CASSDSGRAGTDTQYF. The CDR3, as DNA: TGTGCCAGCAGTGACTCGGGGAGGGCGGGCACAGATACGCAGTATTTT.